The next 10 T cell receptor beta chains were all read from a single sample in a study of cytomegalovirus exposure and HLA in healthy donors. Clones were read by immunoSEQ multiplex PCR, and TCRdb kept only the in-frame ones, dropping some. The sample yields about 110,000 clones, about nine tenths seen once. Sequencing was performed on PBMCs. These receptors all come from a woman aged 18-35 years in good health and CMV-seronegative.

The gene calls are TRBV7-8 and TRBJ2-1; 13 positions agree with TRBD2. The CDR3 runs to 18 residues. CDR1 and CDR2 (germline): SGHVS, FQNEAQ. The ends lost 2 bases at V and 6 bases at J; junction bases unmatched: 10. In nucleotides, the CDR3 is TGTGCCAGCAGCTTAAAGCTGGCTGGGACTAGCGGGACCAATGAGCAGTTCTTC. Translation: CASSLKLAGTSGTNEQFF.

The V and J genes are TRBV4-3 and TRBJ2-5, with 13 bases lining up with TRBD2. CDR3 size: 21 residues. Germline loops: CDR1 LGHNA, CDR2 YSLEER. Trimming at V came to 0 bases and at J to 5 bases, leaving 18 bases not matched to a gene. CDR3 residues: CASSQDLPRTSGSVRGETQYF. Here the CDR3 DNA reads TGCGCCAGCAGCCAAGACTTACCTAGGACTAGCGGGAGCGTTAGGGGGGAGACCCAGTACTTC.

This clone has a handful of counts. The chain is built from TRBV2 and TRBJ1-6; D perhaps matches TRBD1 (5 bases). This CDR3 has 12 residues. The V end was cut by 9 bases, the J end by 7 bases, with 10 bases between. In germline, CDR1 is SNHLY, CDR2 FYNNEI. CDR3 amino acids: CARRQTNSPLHF. Written as DNA, the CDR3 is TGTGCCAGGAGACAGACAAATTCACCCCTCCACTTT.

This chain connects TRBV5-1 to TRBJ2-3; TRBD1 matches at 10 bases. The V gene's germline CDR1 is SGHRS and CDR2 YFSETQ. CDR3 length: 15 amino acids. Trimming took 2 bases from V and 6 from J; bases not matched to a gene: 6. CDR3 sequence reads: CASSFGTGAWDTQYF. The CDR3 DNA sequence: TGCGCCAGCAGCTTCGGGACAGGGGCGTGGGATACGCAGTATTTT.

The chain couples TRBV9 to TRBJ1-2, with D maybe TRBD1 (5 bases). V was shortened by 4 bases and J by 4 bases, with 14 bases between the two germline ends. The CDR3 runs to 14 residues. Per germline, CDR1 SGDLS and CDR2 YYNGEE. DNA of the CDR3: TGTGCCAGCAGCCCGGGACTTCTGGGCTATGGCTACACCTTC. Encoded protein: CASSPGLLGYGYTF.

This sequence joins TRBV7-2 and TRBJ2-7, with 9 bases fitting TRBD1. The CDR3 runs 15 residues. CDR1 SGHTA and CDR2 FQGNSA come from the germline V gene. J was trimmed by 2 bases and V by 5 bases; bases with no gene match: 7. The CDR3 spells CASSPPGQGPYEQYF. The CDR3 bases are TGTGCCAGCAGCCCTCCGGGACAGGGTCCCTACGAGCAGTACTTC.

This chain links TRBV29-1 with TRBJ2-3, with D hard to call. V was shortened by 4 bases and J by 2 bases, with 7 bases between the two germline ends. The CDR3 length is 12 residues. Germline lookup yields CDR1 SQVTM and CDR2 ANQGSEA. The CDR3 protein is CSVGTNTDTQYF. In nucleotides, the CDR3 is TGCAGCGTTGGTACTAACACAGATACGCAGTATTTT.

V usage is TRBV19 and J usage is TRBJ2-7; no definite D call. Between the trimmed V and J ends, which lost 1 base and 0 bases, there was a span of 7 bases. Germline CDR1 is LNHDA and CDR2 is SQIVND (reference sequence). The CDR3 has 14 residues. CDR3 DNA: TGTGCCAGTAGTATAGCCTGGAGCTCCTACGAGCAGTACTTC. It yields the protein CASSIAWSSYEQYF.

V usage is TRBV11-3 and J usage is TRBJ2-4, with 8 bases lining up with TRBD2. The CDR3 length is 15 residues. The V and J ends lost 5 bases and 7 bases, in that order; junction bases with no gene match: 10. The germline V gene has CDR1 SGHNT and CDR2 YENEEA. Here the CDR3 DNA reads TGTGCCAGCAGCCCTAGATTAGGGACTAGGAACATTCAGTACTTC. Its translation is CASSPRLGTRNIQYF.

The CDR3 sequence: CASSPDRYNQPQHF. CDR3 bases: TGTGCCAGCAGTCCCGACAGATACAATCAGCCCCAGCATTTT. The V and J genes are TRBV7-9 and TRBJ1-5; weak D call: TRBD1 (5 bases). Germline V lookup: CDR1 SEHNR, CDR2 FQNEAQ (reference sequence). Trimming removed 6 bases from V and 3 bases from J, with 12 bases in between. This CDR3 has 14 residues.